The 25 T cell receptor beta chains below all came from one sample that was sequenced in a study of graft-versus-host responses after intestinal transplantation. Antigen specificity for these receptors is unknown. Produced via immunoSEQ multiplex PCR; TCRdb's table is partial and in-frame only. The data contain about 70,000 clones, almost 90% of them singletons. The source was unstimulated CD8+ T cells sorted from spleen or lymph node cells, collected before transplant. These TCRs come from a human donor who was the organ donor for an intestinal transplant.

The V call is TRBV6-1, the J call TRBJ2-7; possibly TRBD1 for D (6 bases). This CDR3 has 13 residues. V gave up 6 bases and J gave up 0 bases, with 9 bases separating them. Germline CDR1 reads MNHNS; CDR2 reads SASEGT. CDR3 sequence: CASRDSHSYEQYV. CDR3 coding DNA: TGTGCCAGCAGGGACAGCCACTCCTACGAGCAGTACGTC.

The chain carries TRBV7-8 and TRBJ2-5, with 9 bases lining up with TRBD1. Trimming cost V 5 bases and J 0 bases; bases outside gene matches: 4. The V gene's germline CDR1 is SGHVS and CDR2 FQNEAQ. CDR3 length equals 15 residues. The CDR3 DNA is TGTGCCAGCAGCCTCGGGACAGGGCACCAAGAGACCCAGTACTTC. Translated, it gives CASSLGTGHQETQYF.

J is TRBJ1-6 and V is TRBV14; no clear D. Between the trimmed V and J ends, which lost 4 bases and 7 bases, there was a span of 17 bases. The CDR3 loop spans 16 amino acids. CDR1 and CDR2 (germline): SGHDN, FVKESK. The chain's CDR3 is CASSLTDRSGNSPLHF. The CDR3 DNA follows: TGTGCCAGCAGCCTCACGGACCGATCGGGAAATTCACCCCTCCACTTT.

V and J are TRBV5-1 and TRBJ1-2, with D tentatively TRBD1 (6 bases). The CDR3 is 15 residues long. Deletions cut 1 base from V and 4 bases from J, with 14 bases between. Per germline, CDR1 SGHRS and CDR2 YFSETQ. CDR3 loop: CASSLRSGAGYGYTF. The CDR3 nucleotides are TGCGCCAGCAGCTTGCGGTCAGGGGCCGGCTATGGCTACACCTTC.

The V and J genes are TRBV15 and TRBJ1-1; maybe TRBD1 (5 bases). The germline V gene encodes CDR1 LNHNV and CDR2 YYDKDF (reference sequence). The CDR3 consists of 18 residues. V dropped 1 base and J dropped 4 bases, with 22 bases sitting between them. DNA of the CDR3: TGTGCCACCAGCAGAGGGAATGGGGGGGTGCGTGATAGCACTGAAGCTTTCTTT. This gives the protein CATSRGNGGVRDSTEAFF.

J is TRBJ1-2 and V is TRBV7-6; D not resolved. CDR1 and CDR2 (germline): SGHVS, FNYEAQ. The CDR3 runs to 15 residues. V lost 5 bases and J lost 4, with 17 bases in between. The CDR3 loop is CASSSQIGGVYGYTF. CDR3 DNA: TGTGCCAGCAGCAGCCAAATCGGCGGGGTCTATGGCTACACCTTC.

This sequence joins TRBV13 and TRBJ2-1, with 7 positions matching TRBD1. Per the germline V gene, CDR1 is PRHDT and CDR2 is FYEKMQ (reference sequence). The CDR3 is 13 amino acids. Trimming cost V 5 bases and J 7 bases; bases outside gene matches: 5. This CDR3 reads CASSLRTGNEQFF. The CDR3 nucleotides are TGTGCCAGCAGCCTCCGGACAGGAAATGAGCAGTTCTTC.

The chain combines TRBV7-6 with TRBJ2-3, with D possibly being TRBD1 (6 bases). The CDR3 consists of 16 residues. V gave up 0 bases and J gave up 2 bases, with 12 bases separating them. Germline V gene data show CDR1 as SGHVS and CDR2 as FNYEAQ. Here the CDR3 reads CASSLAPTGFTDTQYF. DNA of the CDR3: TGTGCCAGCAGCTTAGCGCCGACAGGCTTCACAGATACGCAGTATTTT.

The chain combines TRBV5-1 with TRBJ1-2; 8 nucleotides match TRBD1. This CDR3 comprises 17 residues. Germline lookup yields CDR1 SGHRS and CDR2 YFSETQ. V was clipped by 4 bases and J by 0 bases; unmatched bases: 11. In nucleotides, the CDR3 is TGCGCCAGCAGCCTCCGACAGGGGATGGGGTCTAACTATGGCTACACCTTC. Translated: CASSLRQGMGSNYGYTF. The full variable domain, completed using reference TRBV5-1 and TRBJ1-2, is KAGVTQTPRYLIKTRGQQVTLSCSPISGHRSVSWYQQTPGQGLQFLFEYFSETQRNKGNFPGRFSGRQFSNSRSEMNVSTLELGDSALYLCASSLRQGMGSNYGYTFGSGTRLTVV.

The V and J genes are TRBV10-3 and TRBJ1-1, with 7 bases identical to TRBD1. J was trimmed by 4 bases and V by 7 bases; bases with no gene match: 9. There are 14 residues in the CDR3. The germline gives CDR1 ENHRY, CDR2 SYGVKD. In DNA form, the CDR3 reads TGTGCCATCAAGGGCAGGGGGGAATTCACTGAAGCTTTCTTT. The encoded protein is CAIKGRGEFTEAFF.

The chain is built from TRBV28 and TRBJ1-5; TRBD1 aligns across 8 bases. Trimming removed 6 bases from V and 3 bases from J; junction bases left unmatched: 7. This CDR3 is 15 amino acids long. Looked up from germline, CDR1 is MDHEN and CDR2 is SYDVKM. The CDR3 reads CASRQRTGINQPQHF. The CDR3 DNA follows: TGTGCCAGCAGGCAACGGACAGGGATCAATCAGCCCCAGCATTTT. Full variable domain (rest looked up from reference TRBV28 and TRBJ1-5): DVKVTQSSRYLVKRTGEKVFLECVQDMDHENMFWYRQDPGLGLRLIYFSYDVKMKEKGDIPEGYSVSREKKERFSLILESASTNQTSMYLCASRQRTGINQPQHFGDGTRLSIL.

The chain links TRBV9 to TRBJ1-1; 9 bases agree with TRBD1. CDR1 and CDR2 (germline): SGDLS, YYNGEE. The CDR3 runs to 12 residues. V was pared by 6 bases and J by 9 bases, with 6 bases of the junction left unmatched. Written as DNA, the CDR3 is TGTGCCAGCAAGGGACAGGGTCCCAAAGCTTTCTTT. Translated: CASKGQGPKAFF.

J is TRBJ2-2 and V is TRBV6-4; D not resolved. Germline CDR1 reads MRHNA; CDR2 reads SNTAGT. The ends were cut back, 0 bases at V and 6 bases at J, with 5 bases in the middle. The CDR3 extends over 13 amino acids. Here the CDR3 DNA reads TGTGCCAGCAGTGACTCGTCCGCCGGGGAGCTGTTTTTT. It translates to CASSDSSAGELFF.

J is TRBJ2-1 and V is TRBV7-6; 8 nucleotides agree with TRBD2. The trim removed 3 bases at V and 7 bases at J, leaving 5 bases unmatched. The CDR3 is 14 residues long. Germline CDR1 SGHVS, CDR2 FNYEAQ. CDR3 sequence reads: CASSFAGGDNEQFF. The CDR3 nucleotides are TGTGCCAGCAGCTTTGCGGGGGGAGATAATGAGCAGTTCTTC.

The rearrangement joins TRBV27 to TRBJ2-4; 9 bases agree with TRBD1. V gave up 5 bases and J gave up 0 bases; unmatched junction bases: 5. The V gene's germline CDR1 is MNHEY and CDR2 SMNVEV (reference sequence). This CDR3 contains 16 residues. CDR3 in amino acids: CASSQWTGVAKNIQYF. DNA for the CDR3: TGTGCCAGCAGTCAGTGGACAGGGGTAGCCAAAAACATTCAGTACTTC.

This chain connects TRBV28 to TRBJ2-7; TRBD1 might be the D (5 bases). This CDR3 contains 12 residues. The germline V and J ends were trimmed by 10 bases and 0 bases, with 10 bases remaining between them. Germline values: CDR1 MDHEN, CDR2 SYDVKM. CDR3 loop: CATQDTSYEQYV. Written as DNA, the CDR3 is TGTGCCACCCAGGACACCTCCTACGAGCAGTACGTC.

The CDR3: CNASRDYEQYV. CDR3 sequence (DNA): TGCAATGCTAGCAGGGACTACGAGCAGTACGTC. The genes are TRBV20-1 and TRBJ2-7; D might be TRBD1 or TRBD2, each matching 5 bases. Germline V CDR1 and CDR2: DFQATT, SNEGSKA (reference sequence). The CDR3 has 11 residues.

V usage is TRBV7-9 and J usage is TRBJ1-3; D remains unclear. Trimming shortened V by 1 base and J by 1 base, and 14 bases separated the two germline ends. The CDR3 contains 17 residues. The germline CDR1 and CDR2 sequences are SEHNR and FQNEAQ (reference sequence). This CDR3 is CASSLETFAGSGNTIYF. The CDR3 coding sequence is TGTGCCAGCAGCTTAGAAACGTTTGCGGGGTCTGGAAACACCATATATTTT.

The chain is built from TRBV9 and TRBJ2-5, with TRBD2 matching 7 bases. The CDR3 is 14 amino acids. Germline V gene sequence: CDR1 SGDLS, CDR2 YYNGEE. J gave up 4 bases and V 3 bases, and 6 bases lay outside the gene matches. CDR3 nucleotides: TGTGCCAGCAGCGCCTGGGGAGGGGTAGAGACCCAGTACTTC. It codes for CASSAWGGVETQYF.

V is TRBV5-5 and J is TRBJ2-3; D is possibly TRBD1 (6 bases). V was shortened by 3 bases and J by 5 bases, with 7 bases between the two germline ends. This CDR3 has 12 residues. CDR1 and CDR2 from the germline V gene are SGHKS and YYEKEE (reference sequence). In nucleotides, the CDR3 is TGTGCCAGCAGCTGGACAGAAGATACGCAGTATTTT. Translated, it gives CASSWTEDTQYF.

This chain joins TRBV4-2 and TRBJ2-5; D might be TRBD2 (7 bases). The CDR3 contains 14 residues. Per germline, CDR1 LGHNA and CDR2 YNFKEQ. The ends were cut back, 0 bases at V and 5 bases at J, with 10 bases in the middle. The CDR3 sequence is CASSQEGGRETQYF. CDR3 in DNA: TGTGCCAGCAGCCAAGAGGGGGGGCGGGAGACCCAGTACTTC.

The chain links TRBV13 to TRBJ2-5; possibly TRBD1 for D (6 bases). CDR1 PRHDT and CDR2 FYEKMQ come from the germline V gene (reference sequence). V was cut by 3 bases and J by 2 bases, with 7 bases left in between. The length of the CDR3 is 13 residues. The DNA of the CDR3 is TGTGCCAGCAGCTTCGACAGGCAAGAGACCCAGTACTTC. It codes for CASSFDRQETQYF.

V and J are TRBV27 and TRBJ1-6, with TRBD1 as a possible D gene (5 bases). The CDR3 length is 16 residues. The germline V and J ends were trimmed by 6 bases and 1 base, with 13 bases remaining between them. Germline CDR1 MNHEY, CDR2 SMNVEV (reference sequence). Here the CDR3 DNA reads TGTGCCAGCAGCCCACAGACAGAATCCTATAATTCACCCCTCCACTTT. As protein: CASSPQTESYNSPLHF.

This sequence joins TRBV5-1 and TRBJ1-4, with TRBD1 matching over 10 bases. The CDR3 loop spans 14 amino acids. Trimming cost V 3 bases and J 8 bases; bases outside gene matches: 4. Germline V gene lookup returns CDR1 SGHRS and CDR2 YFSETQ. The DNA for the CDR3 is TGCGCCAGCAGCTCAGGACAGGGGGGGGAAAAACTGTTTTTT. It yields the protein CASSSGQGGEKLFF.

The CDR3 DNA follows: TGCGCCAACCACGACTTAAGGAACACTGAAGCTTTCTTT. As protein: CANHDLRNTEAFF. V gene TRBV23-1 combines with J gene TRBJ1-1; no reliable D call. TRBV23-1 is assigned to the ORF class and has an uncertain function. Trimming shortened V by 10 bases and J by 1 base, and 13 bases separated the two germline ends. This CDR3 has 13 amino acids.